This paragraph covers one TCR beta chain sequence. The data were taken from a study of tumor-infiltrating lymphocytes in oesophageal squamous cell carcinoma. Germline lookup yields CDR1 MNHNY and CDR2 SVGAGI (reference sequence). The CDR3 runs 12 residues. TCRdb recomputed calls from the PCR reads with MiXCR, one row per CDR3 protein. The sample contains 15,000 to 25,000 distinct CDR3 sequences, roughly 43% of which appear only once. The sequencing input was normal esophageal tissue next to the tumor. The J gene is TRBJ2-6, the V gene TRBV6-6, with a weak D call TRBD2 (6 bases). The end of the DNA fits TRBJ2-1 better, so the J call may be wrong. This TCR was recovered from a male donor with esophageal squamous cell carcinoma. The CDR3 nucleotides read TGTGCCAGCAGTGGAGGGGAAAATGAGCAGTTCTTC. Its protein is CASSGGENEQFF.